This TCR beta chain was captured in a study of cytomegalovirus exposure and HLA in healthy donors. The primer mix had 60 Vbeta and 13 Jbeta primers. Sequencing used immunoSEQ multiplex PCR; TCRdb keeps in-frame clones, though not all of them. The sample records around 160,000 clones, around 78% being singletons. This clone occurred a few times. The germline gives CDR1 SGHNT, CDR2 YYREEE (reference sequence). The CDR3 sequence is 15 residues long. Deletions cut 0 bases from V and 3 bases from J, with 7 bases between. The specimen sequenced was PBMCs. The chain links TRBV5-4 to TRBJ2-6; a possible D gene is TRBD1 (5 bases). The clonotype comes from a man aged 35-49 years in good health and CMV-seropositive. CDR3 loop: CASSLDQGGANVLTF. DNA for the CDR3: TGTGCCAGCAGCTTGGACCAGGGTGGGGCCAACGTCCTGACTTTC.